Below are 8 T cell receptor beta chains sequenced from a single sample in a study of T cell responses to AZD1222 COVID-19 vaccine. Data came from immunoSEQ multiplex PCR; TCRdb stores just in-frame clones and leaves some out. This sample yields around 120,000 clones, of which about 92% are seen a single time; approximately 3% belongs to the top ten. This sample comprised peripheral blood, obtained on day 0 of AZD1222 vaccination. The receptors were sampled from an adult in good health.

The chain employs TRBV27 and TRBJ2-7; 9 nucleotides line up with TRBD1. Germline loops: CDR1 MNHEY, CDR2 SMNVEV (reference sequence). J was trimmed by 5 bases and V by 8 bases; bases with no gene match: 1. The CDR3 sequence is 11 residues long. CDR3 in amino acids: CASGQGHEQYF. CDR3 bases: TGTGCCAGCGGACAGGGGCACGAGCAGTACTTC.

The V gene is TRBV9, the J gene TRBJ1-1; D remains ambiguous. Germline V gives CDR1 SGDLS, CDR2 YYNGEE. This CDR3 region has 14 residues. V lost 3 bases and J 0 bases, leaving 9 bases between the germline ends. In DNA form, the CDR3 reads TGTGCCAGCAGCGAGGGCCACTTGAACACTGAAGCTTTCTTT. It codes for CASSEGHLNTEAFF.

This chain uses TRBV24-1 with TRBJ2-6; 7 nucleotides match TRBD2. The V gene end was trimmed by 3 bases and the J gene end by 3 bases; junction bases not matched to a gene: 4. The CDR3 has 16 amino acids. Germline loops: CDR1 KGHDR, CDR2 SFDVKD. This CDR3 reads CATSDPTSYGANVLTF. The CDR3 nucleotides read TGTGCCACCAGTGATCCGACTAGCTATGGGGCCAACGTCCTGACTTTC.

The chain couples TRBV24-1 to TRBJ1-2; D unclear. Trimming stripped 5 bases from V and 4 bases from J, with 13 bases between. Germline loops: CDR1 KGHDR, CDR2 SFDVKD. There are 14 residues in the CDR3. The CDR3 nucleotides are TGTGCCACCAGTGGGACTGAGAGGTCCTATGGCTACACCTTC. Translating gives CATSGTERSYGYTF.

This clone was detected once. The DNA of the CDR3 is TGTGCCAGCAGCGTCGGGGACAGCCATGCAACTAATGAAAAACTGTTTTTT. Translation gives CASSVGDSHATNEKLFF. This sequence joins TRBV9 and TRBJ1-4; TRBD1 matches 7 bases. V lost 2 bases, J lost 0 bases, and 7 bases stayed unmatched. There are 17 residues in the CDR3. Germline CDR1 SGDLS, CDR2 YYNGEE.

The CDR3 region has the DNA TGTGCCAGCAGTTTGGCCCTACGGGGGGACGGGCAGTTCTTC. Amino acids: CASSLALRGDGQFF. The chain couples TRBV28 to TRBJ2-1; TRBD2 matches 7 bases. With 3 bases clipped from V and 12 bases from J, the junction kept 11 bases outside the gene matches. Germline V lookup: CDR1 MDHEN, CDR2 SYDVKM. The CDR3 consists of 14 residues.

This clone was seen just once. The chain couples TRBV4-1 to TRBJ1-1, with 8 bases matching TRBD1. Per the germline V gene, CDR1 is MGHRA and CDR2 is YSYEKL. V trimming: 2 bases; J trimming: 5 bases; junction bases outside the gene matches: 7. This CDR3 region has 15 residues. The CDR3 DNA reads as TGCGCCAGCAGCCAACAGGACAGGGCGGGTACTGAAGCTTTCTTT. This gives the protein CASSQQDRAGTEAFF.

The rearrangement joins TRBV9 to TRBJ1-5; a possible D gene is TRBD1 (5 bases). The CDR3 contains 15 residues. Trimming took off 4 bases at V and 3 bases at J, with 14 bases between the two ends. CDR1 and CDR2 from the germline V gene are SGDLS and YYNGEE. The CDR3 region is CASSPSEGFNQPQHF. The DNA for the CDR3 is TGTGCCAGCAGCCCATCAGAGGGGTTCAATCAGCCCCAGCATTTT. Together with reference TRBV9 and TRBJ1-5, the CDR3 gives the full variable domain: DSGVTQTPKHLITATGQRVTLRCSPRSGDLSVYWYQQSLDQGLQFLIQYYNGEERAKGNILERFSAQQFPDLHSELNLSSLELGDSALYFCASSPSEGFNQPQHFGDGTRLSIL.